This passage covers 8 T cell receptor beta chains from one sample sequenced in a study of patients with pleural tuberculosis. Via MiXCR, TCRdb re-called the reads, giving one row per CDR3 protein. The sample lists 25,000 to 30,000 distinct CDR3 sequences; 18% were seen once. Sequencing was performed on peripheral blood. All receptors derive from a human donor with pleural tuberculosis.

Of note for this clonotype: A much larger clone lies one base from this, so it may be a read error. The CDR3 region is CSAHRAAGNQSQHF. The CDR3, as DNA: TGCAGTGCTCACCGGGCCGCGGGCAATCAGTCCCAGCATTTT. The rearrangement links TRBV20-1 to TRBJ1-5; D unresolved. There are 14 residues in the CDR3. CDR1 is DFQATT and CDR2 is SNEGSKA in the germline V gene (reference sequence).

This clonotype was recorded at least ten times. The chain couples TRBV28 to TRBJ1-5; D perhaps matches TRBD1 (6 bases). Germline V gene data show CDR1 as MDHEN and CDR2 as SYDVKM. Between the trimmed V and J ends, which lost 6 bases and 0 bases, there was a span of 12 bases. This CDR3 has 15 residues. CDR3 bases: TGTGCCAGCAGAGAGACAGGTTATAGCAATCAGCCCCAGCATTTT. It yields the protein CASRETGYSNQPQHF.

By sample share, this clonotype is medium-sized. This sequence joins TRBV20-1 and TRBJ1-1; D perhaps matches TRBD1 (5 bases). In germline, CDR1 is DFQATT, CDR2 SNEGSKA (reference sequence). The V gene lost 5 bases and the J gene lost 6 bases, with 19 bases spanning the gap. The CDR3 has 14 residues. The CDR3: CSASSTAHFPEAFF. In DNA form, the CDR3 reads TGCAGTGCTTCATCGACAGCTCATTTCCCTGAAGCTTTCTTT.

This clonotype was counted many times. The chain links TRBV7-9 to TRBJ1-1; D may be TRBD1 (6 bases). V was trimmed by 5 bases and J by 4 bases, leaving 11 bases between them. The CDR3 totals 13 residues. Germline lookup yields CDR1 SEHNR and CDR2 FQNEAQ (reference sequence). CDR3 protein: CASSRLQGTEAFF. The CDR3 DNA reads as TGTGCCAGCAGCCGCCTACAGGGCACTGAAGCTTTCTTT.

Notes on this clonotype: The final CDR3 position lacks the conserved phenylalanine or tryptophan, pointing to a likely read error. This sequence joins TRBV6-1 and TRBJ1-5; D gene ambiguous. Germline CDR1 and CDR2: MNHNS and SASEGT. CDR3 size: 14 residues. The CDR3 DNA reads as TGTTCCAGCTCTACACCGACTGGCAATCAGCCCCAGCATCTT. This translates into CSSSTPTGNQPQHL.

In this sample, this clonotype turned up once. This chain uses TRBV28 with TRBJ1-5; D unclear. This CDR3 region has 15 residues. V lost 3 bases, J lost 5 bases, and 14 bases lay in between. CDR1 is MDHEN, CDR2 SYDVKM, per germline. The CDR3: CASSFGGLEHQPQHF. CDR3 sequence (DNA): TGTGCCAGCAGTTTTGGAGGACTGGAGCATCAGCCCCAGCATTTT.

For this clonotype: Here the CDR3 omits its conserved ending phenylalanine or tryptophan, so a read error is the likely source. V usage is TRBV5-1 and J usage is TRBJ1-3; unclear D gene. Germline lookup yields CDR1 SGHRS and CDR2 YFSETQ. V was pared by 0 bases and J by 7 bases, with 11 bases between. The CDR3 is 14 amino acids. The CDR3 coding sequence is TGCGCCAGCAGCTTGGGGGCGACGGGGAACACCATATATTCT. As protein: CASSLGATGNTIYS.

This clonotype has at least ten counts. This CDR3 is CASSSKGAYGYTF. DNA of the CDR3: TGTGCCAGCAGCTCGAAAGGGGCCTATGGCTACACCTTC. The chain uses TRBV11-2 and TRBJ1-2, with D tentatively TRBD1 (5 bases). V was shortened by 4 bases and J by 4 bases, with 10 bases between the two germline ends. The CDR3 totals 13 residues. CDR1 and CDR2 from the germline V gene are SGHAT and FQNNGV. Based on the CDR3 plus reference TRBV11-2 and TRBJ1-2, the full variable domain is EAGVAQSPRYKIIEKRQSVAFWCNPISGHATLYWYQQILGQGPKLLIQFQNNGVVDDSQLPKDRFSAERLKGVDSTLKIQPAKLEDSAVYLCASSSKGAYGYTFGSGTRLTVV.